This T cell receptor beta chain originates from a study of regulatory T cells in long-lasting Graves disease. Building of the TCR beta libraries involved iRepertoire HTBI primers and Arm-PCR of CDR3 regions. TCRdb recomputed calls from the multiplex PCR reads with MiXCR, one row per CDR3 protein. The sample lists approximately 460,000 distinct CDR3 sequences; around 15% were seen once. Germline V CDR1 and CDR2: MDHEN, SYDVKM. Trimming took off 7 bases at V and 6 bases at J, with 11 bases between the two ends. The CDR3 covers 12 residues. Time point of the sample: newly diagnosed GD, antithyroid drugs for less than 3 months. Researchers made the TCR library from RNA that was extracted from PBMCs. The same sample was also studied in work on T cells in Graves' hyperthyroidism and ophthalmopathy. That publication notes: The diagnoses drew upon clinical symptoms, serum thyroxine and TRAb, thyroid ultrasound and orbital computed tomography.

This sequence joins TRBV28 and TRBJ2-3, with D tentatively TRBD2 (5 bases). This specimen was peripheral blood mononuclear cells (PBMCs), taken at new diagnosis, from a patient treated with antithyroid drugs. The clonotype was recovered from a woman between 25 and 40 years old with Graves disease. The chain's CDR3 is CASTSRRDTQYF. CDR3 DNA: TGTGCCAGCACTTCGAGGAGGGATACGCAGTATTTT.